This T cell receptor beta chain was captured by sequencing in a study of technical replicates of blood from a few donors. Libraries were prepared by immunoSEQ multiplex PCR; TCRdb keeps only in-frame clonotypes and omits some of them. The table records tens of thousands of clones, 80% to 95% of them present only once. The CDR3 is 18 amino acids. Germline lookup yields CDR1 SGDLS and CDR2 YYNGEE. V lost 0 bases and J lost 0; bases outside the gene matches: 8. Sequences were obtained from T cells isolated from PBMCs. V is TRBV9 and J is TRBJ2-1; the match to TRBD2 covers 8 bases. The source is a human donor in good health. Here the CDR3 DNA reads TGTGCCAGCAGCGTAGGAGGTAGCGGGGCAAGCTCCTACAATGAGCAGTTCTTC. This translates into CASSVGGSGASSYNEQFF. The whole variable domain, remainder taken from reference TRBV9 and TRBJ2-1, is DSGVTQTPKHLITATGQRVTLRCSPRSGDLSVYWYQQSLDQGLQFLIQYYNGEERAKGNILERFSAQQFPDLHSELNLSSLELGDSALYFCASSVGGSGASSYNEQFFGPGTRLTVL.